This T cell receptor beta chain was sequenced in a study of blood T cell repertoires in COVID-19. Looking at the study overall: The samples span acute and convalescent COVID-19 from the United States, Italy and Spain.

Participant age was roughly 18 to 90 years, and participants resided in 20 to 30 US areas. Participants' reported clinical history set cohort assignment. Original methodology: Nucleated cell counts were estimated from reference gene primer amplification. Libraries were prepared by immunoSEQ multiplex PCR; TCRdb keeps only in-frame clonotypes and omits some of them. The V and J calls and clone size were taken over from that table, and D and trimming were inferred from the DNA. This table holds roughly 200,000 clones, approximately 85% found once. The J segment lost 6 bases and the V segment lost 0 bases, leaving 5 bases of the junction unmatched. This CDR3 comprises 15 residues. The germline CDR1 and CDR2 sequences are WSHSY and SAAADI.

This clonotype originated in a man in his forties or fifties who had recovered from COVID-19. The material sequenced was PBMCs or T cells enriched from blood (not recorded which). The rearrangement joins TRBV10-2 to TRBJ1-2; 9 nucleotides match TRBD1. CDR3 loop: CASSESLGQGNGYTF. In DNA, the CDR3 is TGCGCCAGCAGTGAGTCGCTGGGACAGGGCAATGGCTACACCTTC.